This T cell receptor (beta chain) is drawn from a study of Ad26.COV2.S vaccination and SARS-CoV-2 variants. TCRdb's table, derived via immunoSEQ multiplex PCR, lists solely in-frame clones and lacks some. This table holds about 320,000 clones, around 81% found once. CDR1 is SNHLY, CDR2 FYNNEI, per germline. The CDR3 loop spans 15 amino acids. Trimming removed 8 bases from V and 0 bases from J, with 14 bases in between. Treatment denoted: about 20 received Ad26.COV2.S at low or high dose, single or two shots; five or six received placebo; per-sample allocation not given. Day 63 after the first vaccine or placebo injection was the time point for sampling.

This clonotype originated in a person aged 18 to 65 who received the Ad26.COV2.S COVID-19 vaccine or a placebo. Specimen: peripheral blood, collected in a trial of Ad26.COV2.S vaccine versus placebo. This chain uses TRBV2 with TRBJ1-3, with D perhaps TRBD1 (5 bases). The CDR3 DNA follows: TGTGCCAGCCAACCTCCGGGACCCTCTGGAAACACCATATATTTT. Amino acid sequence: CASQPPGPSGNTIYF.